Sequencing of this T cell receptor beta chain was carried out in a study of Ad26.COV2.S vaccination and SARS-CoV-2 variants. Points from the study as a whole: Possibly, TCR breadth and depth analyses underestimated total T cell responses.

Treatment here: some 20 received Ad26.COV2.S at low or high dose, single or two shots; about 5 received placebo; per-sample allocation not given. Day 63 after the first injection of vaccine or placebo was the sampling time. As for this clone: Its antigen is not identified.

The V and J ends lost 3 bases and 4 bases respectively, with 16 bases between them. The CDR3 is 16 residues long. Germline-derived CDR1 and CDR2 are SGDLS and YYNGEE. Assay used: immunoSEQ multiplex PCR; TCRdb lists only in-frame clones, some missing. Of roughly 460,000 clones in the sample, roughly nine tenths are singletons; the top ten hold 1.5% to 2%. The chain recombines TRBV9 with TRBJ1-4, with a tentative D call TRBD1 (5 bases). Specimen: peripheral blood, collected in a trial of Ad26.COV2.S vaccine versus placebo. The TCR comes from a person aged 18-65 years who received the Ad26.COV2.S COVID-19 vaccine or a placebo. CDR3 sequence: CASSAQTTGRNEKLFF. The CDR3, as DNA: TGTGCCAGCAGCGCGCAAACTACGGGACGTAATGAAAAACTGTTTTTT.